This T cell receptor beta chain emerged from a study of shared clonotypes between healthy human individuals. Findings of the study overall: Only blood was sampled; tissue repertoires likely differ.

About this clone: What it binds is not known.

Assay used: immunoSEQ multiplex PCR; TCRdb lists only in-frame clones, some missing. Of 2 million to 2.5 million clones in the sample, 85% to 95% were seen once. The sequencing sample was made of naive CD4+ T cells from PBMCs. Subset specified: CD45RA+ positively selected. The sequence was collected from a man between 18 and 35 years old in good health. Some clones in this sample may be carry-over from other donors' samples.

The CDR3 DNA is TGTGCCAGCACACCTAGAGCGGGAGCCTACGAGCAGTACTTC. Translation gives CASTPRAGAYEQYF. The chain links TRBV27 to TRBJ2-7; 8 positions match TRBD2. Germline-derived CDR1 and CDR2 are MNHEY and SMNVEV (reference sequence). Germline trimming cut 7 bases from V and 2 bases from J; bases unmatched to any gene: 7. This CDR3 has 14 residues.